This TCR beta chain was recorded in a study of blood T cell repertoires in COVID-19 (dated by TCRdb to the early 2020s). Regarding the complete study: Samples covering the acute and convalescent phases of COVID-19 were provided by collaborators in the United States, Italy and Spain. The repertoires were released in a freely available public database intended as a resource for research on the immune response to SARS-CoV-2. The material from the prospective study consisted of cDNA or gDNA derived from T cells, B-cell-depleted T cells, or PBMCs. Deeply sampled blood TCRbeta repertoires from subjects exposed to, actively infected with, or recovered from COVID-19 were included in the dataset. Nearly every sample came with metadata listing a de-identified subject ID, COVID-19 status, age in years and sex. Samples came from the ongoing ImmuneRACE study (first 160 participants) plus 1,254 subjects from 6 global collaborators. Where available, HLA class I and class II types were taken from metadata supplied by the sample provider and were not determined by assay-based typing. The paper as a whole reports these results and caveats: The amount of clinical and demographic metadata varied by source and participant and was provided uncurated.

The collaborating institutions used their own protocols to collect whole blood in K2EDTA tubes. For TCRbeta analysis, collaborators shipped samples in one of three forms: frozen whole blood, isolated PBMCs, or DNA extracted from either of those sample types. Concerning this clone itself: Its recognized antigen is unknown. No much larger clone exists at a distance of one base, and base qualities are not known.

The immunoSEQ Assay, a bias-controlled multiplex PCR, was used to amplify TCRbeta CDR3 regions from genomic DNA. The study's own analysis went as follows. Nucleated cell counts per sample were estimated from amplification of reference gene primers within the assay. Sequence reads were collapsed and filtered to measure the absolute abundance of every unique TCRbeta CDR3 rearrangement. For each sample, productive Simpson clonality was calculated as the square root of Simpson's diversity index over productive rearrangements. Entries here come from immuneACCESS through TCRdb and include only in-frame sequences with V and J called. Some clones fail to appear in such tables; in the studies checked, an unresolved V gene covers under half of the shortfall, and the cause of the remainder is unknown. V, J and clone size were drawn from that table, and D and trimming were deduced from the DNA. This sample gives fewer than 300,000 clones in total; under 90% of them show up just once. The ten largest account for roughly 3.1% of the sample.

Per the germline V gene, KGHDR is the CDR1 and SFDVKD is the CDR2. The V and J ends are trimmed by 3 bases and 1 base, leaving 12 bases between them. The CDR3 measures 15 amino acids from cysteine to phenylalanine. Only the CDR3 DNA is retained, 45 bases long and in frame from the first base. This chain is built from TRBV24-1 and TRBJ2-7; D gene: possibly TRBD1, on 6 matching bases. The receptor comes from a woman under 30 with acute or convalescent COVID-19. The source material was peripheral blood. The CDR3 is CATSDPAQGSYEQYF. DNA sequence: TGTGCCACCAGTGATCCTGCACAGGGATCCTACGAGCAGTACTTC.